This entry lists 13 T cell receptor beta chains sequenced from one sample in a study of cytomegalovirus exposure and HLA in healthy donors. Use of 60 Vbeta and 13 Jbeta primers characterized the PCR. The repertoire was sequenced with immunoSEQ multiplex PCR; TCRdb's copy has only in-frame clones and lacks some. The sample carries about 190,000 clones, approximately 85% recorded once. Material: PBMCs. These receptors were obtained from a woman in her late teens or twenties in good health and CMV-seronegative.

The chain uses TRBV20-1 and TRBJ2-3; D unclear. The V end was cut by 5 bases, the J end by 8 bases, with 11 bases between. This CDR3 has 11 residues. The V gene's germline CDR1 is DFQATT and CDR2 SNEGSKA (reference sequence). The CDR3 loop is CSAYLPVTQYF. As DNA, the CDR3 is TGCAGTGCTTACCTGCCGGTTACGCAGTATTTT.

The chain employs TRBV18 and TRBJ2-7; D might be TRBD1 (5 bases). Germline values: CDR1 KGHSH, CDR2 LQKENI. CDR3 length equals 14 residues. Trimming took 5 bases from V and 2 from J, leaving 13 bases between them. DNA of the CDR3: TGTGCCAGCTCAGGACAACAGGAAACCTACGAGCAGTACTTC. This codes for CASSGQQETYEQYF.

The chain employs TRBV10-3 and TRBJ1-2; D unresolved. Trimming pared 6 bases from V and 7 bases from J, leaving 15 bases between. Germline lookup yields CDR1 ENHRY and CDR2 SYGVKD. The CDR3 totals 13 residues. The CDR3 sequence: CAISPGSEAGYTF. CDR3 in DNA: TGTGCCATCAGCCCCGGGTCGGAAGCTGGCTACACCTTC.

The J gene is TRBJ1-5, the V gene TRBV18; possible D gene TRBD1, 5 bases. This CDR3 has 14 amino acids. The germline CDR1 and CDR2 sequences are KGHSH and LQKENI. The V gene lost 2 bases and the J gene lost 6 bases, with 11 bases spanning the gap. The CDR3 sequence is CASSPSQGSQPQHF. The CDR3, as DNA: TGTGCCAGCTCACCATCCCAGGGTAGTCAGCCCCAGCATTTT.

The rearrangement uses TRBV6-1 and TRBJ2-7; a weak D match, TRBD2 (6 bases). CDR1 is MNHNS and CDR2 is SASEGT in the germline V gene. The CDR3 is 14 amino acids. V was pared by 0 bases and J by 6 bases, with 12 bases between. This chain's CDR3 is CASSEAFQGGEQYF. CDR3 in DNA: TGTGCCAGCAGTGAAGCCTTCCAGGGAGGCGAGCAGTACTTC.

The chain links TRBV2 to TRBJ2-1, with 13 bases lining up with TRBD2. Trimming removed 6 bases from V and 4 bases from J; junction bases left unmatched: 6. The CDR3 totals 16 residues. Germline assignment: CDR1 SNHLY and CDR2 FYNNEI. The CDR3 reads CASSLQGLAGYNEQFF. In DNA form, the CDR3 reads TGTGCCAGCAGCTTGCAGGGACTAGCGGGATACAATGAGCAGTTCTTC.

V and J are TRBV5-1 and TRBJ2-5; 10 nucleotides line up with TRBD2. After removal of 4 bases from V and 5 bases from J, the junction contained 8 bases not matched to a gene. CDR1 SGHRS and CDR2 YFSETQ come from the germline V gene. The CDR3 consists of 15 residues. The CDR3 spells CASSTSGGAGETQYF. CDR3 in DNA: TGCGCCAGCAGCACGAGCGGGGGGGCCGGGGAGACCCAGTACTTC.

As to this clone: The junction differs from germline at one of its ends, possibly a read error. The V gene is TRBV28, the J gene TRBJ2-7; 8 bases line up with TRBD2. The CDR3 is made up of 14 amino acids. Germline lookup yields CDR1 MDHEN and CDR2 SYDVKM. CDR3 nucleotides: TGTGCCAGCAGTTTAGGTAGCGGGATCTACGTGCAGTACTTC. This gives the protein CASSLGSGIYVQYF.

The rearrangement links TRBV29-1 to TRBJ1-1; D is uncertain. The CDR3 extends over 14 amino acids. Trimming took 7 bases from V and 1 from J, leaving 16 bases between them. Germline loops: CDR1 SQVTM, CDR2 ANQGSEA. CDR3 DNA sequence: TGCAGCGCCCTCATTTACACTAGGAACACTGAAGCTTTCTTT. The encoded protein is CSALIYTRNTEAFF.

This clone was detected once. The CDR3 region has the DNA TGTGCCAGCAGTGACTCGATAGCGGGGGACAGGAAGCAGTTCTTC. It codes for CASSDSIAGDRKQFF. The V call is TRBV6-4, the J call TRBJ2-1, with a possible D match to TRBD2 (9 bases). The CDR3 totals 15 residues. V lost 0 bases and J 11 bases, leaving 17 bases between the germline ends. Per germline, CDR1 MRHNA and CDR2 SNTAGT.

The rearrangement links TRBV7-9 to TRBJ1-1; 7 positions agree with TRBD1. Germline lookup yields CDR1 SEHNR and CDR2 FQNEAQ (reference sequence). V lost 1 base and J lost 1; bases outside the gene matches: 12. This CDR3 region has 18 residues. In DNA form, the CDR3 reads TGTGCCAGCAGCTTAGAATCAGGGGGTCTGCAATCGAACACTGAAGCTTTCTTT. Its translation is CASSLESGGLQSNTEAFF. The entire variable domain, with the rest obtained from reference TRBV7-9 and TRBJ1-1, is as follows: DTGVSQNPRHKITKRGQNVTFRCDPISEHNRLYWYRQTLGQGPEFLTYFQNEAQLEKSRLLSDRFSAERPKGSFSTLEIQRTEQGDSAMYLCASSLESGGLQSNTEAFFGQGTRLTVV.

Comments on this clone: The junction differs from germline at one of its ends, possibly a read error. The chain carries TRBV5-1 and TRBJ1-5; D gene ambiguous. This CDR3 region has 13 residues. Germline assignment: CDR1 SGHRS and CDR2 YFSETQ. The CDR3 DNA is TGCGCCAGCAGCTTGGTTAGCGATCAGCCCCAGCATTTT. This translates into CASSLVSDQPQHF.

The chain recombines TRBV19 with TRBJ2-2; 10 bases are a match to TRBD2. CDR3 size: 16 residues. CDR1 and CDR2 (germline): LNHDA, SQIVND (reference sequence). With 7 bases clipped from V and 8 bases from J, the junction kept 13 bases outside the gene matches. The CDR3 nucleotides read TGTGCCAGTACCTCGGGGATAGCGGGGGGTCCAGGGGAGCTGTTTTTT. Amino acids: CASTSGIAGGPGELFF. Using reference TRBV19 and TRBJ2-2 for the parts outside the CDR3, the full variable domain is DGGITQSPKYLFRKEGQNVTLSCEQNLNHDAMYWYRQDPGQGLRLIYYSQIVNDFQKGDIAEGYSVSREKKESFPLTVTSAQKNPTAFYLCASTSGIAGGPGELFFGEGSRLTVL.